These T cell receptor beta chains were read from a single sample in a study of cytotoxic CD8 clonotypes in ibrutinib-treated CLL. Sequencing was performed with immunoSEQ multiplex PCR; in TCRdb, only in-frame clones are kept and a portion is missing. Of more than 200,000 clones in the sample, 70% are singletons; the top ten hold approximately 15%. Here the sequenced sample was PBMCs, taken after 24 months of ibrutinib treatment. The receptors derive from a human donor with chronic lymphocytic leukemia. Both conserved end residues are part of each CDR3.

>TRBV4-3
CASSQAPSYEQYF
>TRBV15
CAISGSSAYEQYF
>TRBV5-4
CASSLRVTGTEAFF
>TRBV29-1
CSVVVSHEQYF
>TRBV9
CASSVVGRGRGPNTEAFF
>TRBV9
CASSETGFGNQPQHF
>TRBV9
CASSVGQQGSYEQYF
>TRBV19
CASSNEGGTYGYTF
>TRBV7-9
CASSPGLAGTTYEQYF
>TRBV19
CASSIGQGNEKLFF
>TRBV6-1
CASTGTAQETQYF
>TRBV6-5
CASSYGRGASEAFF
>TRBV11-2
CASSLVSDTEAFF
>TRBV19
CASSSPGRDYGYTF
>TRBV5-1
CASSLLASKTDTQYF
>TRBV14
CASSRLDGANTGELFF
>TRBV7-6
CASSSRQGDSNTEAFF
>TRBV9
CASSVVPTREQYF
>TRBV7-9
CASSFGSPGLQETQYF
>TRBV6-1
CASHNEQFF
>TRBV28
CASVSGQGVGETQYF
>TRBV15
CATSSGTGTSGANVLTF
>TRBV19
CASSTNRDNLLSTDTQYF
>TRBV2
CASKTISSYNEQFF
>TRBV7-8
CATQLDTGPYNEQFF
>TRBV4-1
CASSQTTSAVSAEQYF
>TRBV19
CASSIPGTTNTGELFF
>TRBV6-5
CASSSTGDGNTIYF
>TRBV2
CASRPADRAGYTF
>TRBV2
CASNGNTGELFF
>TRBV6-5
CASKGESYNEQFF
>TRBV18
CASSLFEGINYEQYF
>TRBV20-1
CSAMRIPGAFF
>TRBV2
CASSGTSGRAGEQFF
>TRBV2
CASSEWQGINNQPQHF
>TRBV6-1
CASSEGNRGVGETQYF
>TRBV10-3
CAIGPGQGPEQYF
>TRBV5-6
CASSSRDFEQYF
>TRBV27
CASRAGTSYTGELFF
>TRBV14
CASSGGARYNEQFF
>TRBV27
CASSWGGGASGELFF
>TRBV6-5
CASSYQAGTTDTQYF
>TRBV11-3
CASSLRPNEQFF
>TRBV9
CASSPSGQGSSVGEQYF
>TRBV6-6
CASSTGDFSGANVLTF
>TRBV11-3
CASSLTGGRYEQYF
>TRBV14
CASSQDWLRQKLFF
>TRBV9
CASSAQGENTEAFF
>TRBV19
CASTPGTSGETQYF
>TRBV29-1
CSVGQDNYGYTF
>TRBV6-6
CASSDGATNEKLFF
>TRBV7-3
CASSSQPSGAYEQYF
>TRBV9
CASTAGTSIHEQYF
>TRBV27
CASSLTGTPYEQYF
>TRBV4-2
CASSPTPTMGLYVKQFF
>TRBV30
CAWSGQGTVYEQYF
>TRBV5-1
CASSLSGTDTQYF
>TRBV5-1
CASSLAVAGNTGELFF
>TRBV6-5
CASRTLQHNEKLFF
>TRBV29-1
CSAGPQTYNEQFF